The 27 T cell receptor beta chains given below trace back to one sample, sequenced in a study of T cells expressing NK-cell markers. No DNA is given; TCRdb re-called the 5' RACE reads and lists each CDR3 protein once. The listing records roughly 280,000 distinct CDR3 sequences. Sequencing input: blood T cells: a sorted CD56 or NKG2C T cell subset, CD4+ or CD8+ T cells, or bulk PBMC T cells (not recorded which). These receptor sequences come from a man aged 18 to 30 in good health.

This chain uses TRBV28 with TRBJ2-3; no DNA is available, so the TRBD2 call from TCRdb remains unchecked. The length of the CDR3 is 14 residues. Per germline, CDR1 MDHEN and CDR2 SYDVKM. The CDR3: CASRLAASTDTQYF.

This chain links TRBV28 with TRBJ2-5; TCRdb's D call, TRBD2, is unchecked because there is no DNA. Per the germline V gene, CDR1 is MDHEN and CDR2 is SYDVKM. This CDR3 is built from 15 residues. The CDR3 loop reads CASSFYGGQQETQYF.

The rearrangement uses TRBV11-2 and TRBJ1-2; absent DNA, TCRdb's TRBD1 call cannot be checked. Germline CDR1 and CDR2: SGHAT and FQNNGV. CDR3 length equals 15 residues. This chain's CDR3 is CASSLEGAELYGYTF.

The V and J genes are TRBV6-5 and TRBJ2-7; TCRdb's assignment of TRBD2 cannot be checked, as there is no DNA. The germline CDR1 and CDR2 sequences are MNHEY and SVGAGI. CDR3 length: 17 residues. CDR3 region: CASSYSLVGAPFCQQYF.

V usage is TRBV4-3 and J usage is TRBJ1-2; TCRdb gives TRBD1 as the D gene, but with no DNA this cannot be confirmed. The germline CDR1 and CDR2 sequences are LGHNA and YSLEER. The CDR3 loop spans 15 amino acids. CDR3 in amino acids: CASSQTGQGEYGYTF.

This rearrangement joins TRBV29-1 to TRBJ2-5; TCRdb outputs TRBD1, but without DNA this stays unchecked. This CDR3 is built from 15 residues. Germline V gene lookup returns CDR1 SQVTM and CDR2 ANQGSEA. The CDR3: CSVVLPGRGLETQYF.

The J gene is TRBJ2-3, the V gene TRBV20-1. The CDR3 consists of 11 residues. The germline V gene encodes CDR1 DFQATT and CDR2 SNEGSKA (reference sequence). CDR3 amino acids: CSARDPSTQYF.

V gene TRBV12-3 or TRBV12-4 combines with J gene TRBJ2-3; the D call of TRBD1 rests on TCRdb alone, since no DNA is present to check it. This CDR3 spans 14 amino acids. The CDR3 sequence: CASSGGTGLNTQYF.

This sequence joins TRBV20-1 and TRBJ1-2; TCRdb names TRBD1, which stays unverified in the absence of DNA. Germline V gives CDR1 DFQATT, CDR2 SNEGSKA (reference sequence). The CDR3 length is 13 residues. CDR3 residues: CSASDSRNYGYTF.

V gene TRBV7-2 combines with J gene TRBJ2-1. CDR3 length equals 15 residues. The germline V gene has CDR1 SGHTA and CDR2 FQGNSA. CDR3 loop: CASSLATATFNEQFF.

V gene TRBV20-1 combines with J gene TRBJ1-4; the D call from TCRdb, TRBD1, cannot be confirmed without DNA. CDR1 is DFQATT, CDR2 SNEGSKA, per germline (reference sequence). The CDR3 length is 14 residues. This chain's CDR3 is CSAIDRGGVEKLFF.

The chain combines TRBV5-1 with TRBJ2-1. Germline CDR1 SGHRS, CDR2 YFSETQ. The CDR3 covers 16 residues. CDR3 sequence: CASSLGFSSSYNEQFF.

The chain has TRBV18 and TRBJ2-3. The germline gives CDR1 KGHSH, CDR2 LQKENI. This CDR3 has 15 amino acids. The CDR3 spells CASSSAERTMVTQYF.

This chain links TRBV6-2 or TRBV6-3 with TRBJ2-1; there is no DNA to check the TCRdb D call of TRBD2. CDR1 is MNHEY and CDR2 is SVGEGT in the germline V gene. The CDR3 is 12 residues long. The CDR3 here is CASQLGADEQFF.

The CDR3 sequence is CASSPGASSAGNEQFF. The chain joins TRBV5-1 to TRBJ2-1; TCRdb picks TRBD2, but there is no DNA to check that call. This CDR3 spans 16 amino acids. Germline values: CDR1 SGHRS, CDR2 YFSETQ.

V usage is TRBV29-1 and J usage is TRBJ2-4. This CDR3 region has 11 residues. In germline, CDR1 is SQVTM, CDR2 ANQGSEA. The CDR3 spells CSVAGTHIQYF.

V is TRBV12-3 or TRBV12-4 and J is TRBJ2-5; TCRdb gives TRBD1 as the D gene, but with no DNA this cannot be confirmed. The length of the CDR3 is 15 residues. The CDR3 here is CASSLGDRAGETQYF.

The chain combines TRBV20-1 with TRBJ2-1; lacking DNA, the TRBD1 call made by TCRdb goes unchecked. The CDR3 totals 14 residues. The germline V gene encodes CDR1 DFQATT and CDR2 SNEGSKA (reference sequence). CDR3 region: CSAGLGTNYNEQFF.

The chain joins TRBV13 to TRBJ2-5; without DNA, the TCRdb call of TRBD2 cannot be checked. The germline V gene encodes CDR1 PRHDT and CDR2 FYEKMQ (reference sequence). CDR3 length equals 15 residues. CDR3 sequence reads: CASSSGTSGAETQYF.

The chain carries TRBV7-2 and TRBJ1-5; the D call from TCRdb, TRBD1, cannot be confirmed without DNA. This CDR3 has 15 residues. CDR1 is SGHTA and CDR2 is FQGNSA in the germline V gene. CDR3 protein: CASSSMDRAGQPQHF.

This chain joins TRBV2 and TRBJ2-7; the D call from TCRdb, TRBD1, cannot be confirmed without DNA. This CDR3 has 11 residues. Germline lookup yields CDR1 SNHLY and CDR2 FYNNEI. CDR3 region: CASKQGPEQYF.

V and J are TRBV13 and TRBJ2-6. The CDR3 has 15 residues. Germline CDR1 is PRHDT and CDR2 is FYEKMQ (reference sequence). CDR3 residues: CASTLEIPGANVLTF.

This chain uses TRBV28 with TRBJ2-7; TCRdb indicates TRBD1, and absent DNA this call remains unverified. This CDR3 has 15 residues. Looked up from germline, CDR1 is MDHEN and CDR2 is SYDVKM. The CDR3 loop reads CASSLGGTVYYEQYF.

V and J are TRBV6-1 and TRBJ1-2. Per the germline V gene, CDR1 is MNHNS and CDR2 is SASEGT. This CDR3 has 14 amino acids. The CDR3 loop is CASSDVGSNYGYTF.

The chain joins TRBV6-1 to TRBJ1-1; TCRdb designates TRBD1, a call that cannot be tested without DNA. CDR3 length: 18 amino acids. Germline values: CDR1 MNHNS, CDR2 SASEGT. The CDR3 loop reads CASRTSKGVQSGRTEAFF.

The rearrangement uses TRBV30 and TRBJ1-6; TCRdb gives TRBD1 as the D gene, but with no DNA this cannot be confirmed. This CDR3 has 14 residues. Germline loops: CDR1 GTSNPN, CDR2 SVGIG (reference sequence). The CDR3 here is CAWSLPGFNSPLHF.

The chain carries TRBV20-1 and TRBJ1-1; TCRdb's D call, TRBD1, is unchecked because there is no DNA. CDR1 is DFQATT and CDR2 is SNEGSKA in the germline V gene (reference sequence). The CDR3 has 13 amino acids. The CDR3 is CSARTQGGTEAFF.